A single T cell receptor (beta chain) is shown here with its context. The data derive from a study of blood T cell repertoires in COVID-19. At the level of the study: Acute and convalescent COVID-19 specimens originated in the United States, Italy and Spain. The cDNA or gDNA used as material had been derived from T cells, B-cell-depleted T cells, or PBMCs.

As processed by the authors: Estimated nucleated cell counts came from reference gene primer amplification. Only in-frame clones appear in the TCRdb table, and some are missing; sequencing was by immunoSEQ multiplex PCR. That table furnishes V, J and clone size, whereas the DNA furnished D and trimming. Of roughly 110,000 clones listed, about 70% are singletons. The trim removed 2 bases at V and 4 bases at J, leaving 7 bases unmatched. CDR1 and CDR2 (germline): LGHDT, YNNKEL (reference sequence). The CDR3 spans 15 residues. V and J are TRBV3-1 (or the pseudogene TRBV3-2) and TRBJ1-2; 7 bases align to TRBD1. The sample comprised peripheral blood. The receptor's source is a human donor with acute or convalescent COVID-19. The donor label of this sample is uncertain. The CDR3 DNA reads TGTGCCAGCAGCCAATACGCCGGGACAGCCTATGGCTACACCTTC. Protein sequence: CASSQYAGTAYGYTF.